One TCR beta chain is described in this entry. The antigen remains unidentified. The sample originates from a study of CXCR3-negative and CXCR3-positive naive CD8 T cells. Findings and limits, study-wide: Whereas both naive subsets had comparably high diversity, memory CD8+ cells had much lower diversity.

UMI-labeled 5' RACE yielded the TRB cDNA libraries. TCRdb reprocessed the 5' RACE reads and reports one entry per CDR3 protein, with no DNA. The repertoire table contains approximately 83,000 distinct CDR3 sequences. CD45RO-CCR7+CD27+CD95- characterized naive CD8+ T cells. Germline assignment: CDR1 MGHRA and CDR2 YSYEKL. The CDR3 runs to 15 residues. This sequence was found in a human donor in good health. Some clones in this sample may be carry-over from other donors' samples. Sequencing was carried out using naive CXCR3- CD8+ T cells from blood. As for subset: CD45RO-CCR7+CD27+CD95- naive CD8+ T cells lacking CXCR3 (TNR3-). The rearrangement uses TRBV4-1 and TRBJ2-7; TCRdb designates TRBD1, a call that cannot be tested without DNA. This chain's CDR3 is CASSQLTGVGYEQYF.